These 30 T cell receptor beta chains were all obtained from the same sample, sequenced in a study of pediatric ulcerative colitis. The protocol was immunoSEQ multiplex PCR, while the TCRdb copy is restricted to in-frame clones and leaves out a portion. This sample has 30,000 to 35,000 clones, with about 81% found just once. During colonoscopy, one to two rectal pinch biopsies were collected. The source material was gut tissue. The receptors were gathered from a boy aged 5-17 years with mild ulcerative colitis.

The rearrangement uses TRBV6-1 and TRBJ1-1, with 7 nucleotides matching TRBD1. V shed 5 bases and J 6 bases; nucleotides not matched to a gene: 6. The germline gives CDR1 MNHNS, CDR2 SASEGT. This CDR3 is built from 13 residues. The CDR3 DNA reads TGTGCCAGCAGTAGGGACAGTTGGGCTGAAGCTTTCTTT. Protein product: CASSRDSWAEAFF.

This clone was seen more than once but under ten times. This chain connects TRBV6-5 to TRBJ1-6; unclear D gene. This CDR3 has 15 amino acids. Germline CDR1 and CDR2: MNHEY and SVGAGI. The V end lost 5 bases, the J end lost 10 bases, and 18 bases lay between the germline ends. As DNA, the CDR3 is TGTGCCAGCAGTCACCCCGGAGGAGTTAGGTCACCCCTCCACTTT. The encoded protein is CASSHPGGVRSPLHF.

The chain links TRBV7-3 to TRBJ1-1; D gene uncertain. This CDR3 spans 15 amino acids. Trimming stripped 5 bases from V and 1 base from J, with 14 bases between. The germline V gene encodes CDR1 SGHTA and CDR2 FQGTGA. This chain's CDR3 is CASSRGPAANTEAFF. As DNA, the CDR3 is TGTGCCAGCAGCCGTGGGCCGGCGGCGAACACTGAAGCTTTCTTT.

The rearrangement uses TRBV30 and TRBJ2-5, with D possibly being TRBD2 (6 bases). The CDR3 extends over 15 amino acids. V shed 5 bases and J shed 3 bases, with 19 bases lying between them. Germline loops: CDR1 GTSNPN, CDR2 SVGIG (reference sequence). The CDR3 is CAWAGGMRFEETQYF. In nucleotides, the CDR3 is TGTGCCTGGGCGGGCGGGATGAGGTTCGAAGAGACCCAGTACTTC.

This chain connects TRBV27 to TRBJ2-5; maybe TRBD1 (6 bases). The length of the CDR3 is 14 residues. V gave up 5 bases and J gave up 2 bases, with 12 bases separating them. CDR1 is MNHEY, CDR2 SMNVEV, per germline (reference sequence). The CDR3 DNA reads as TGTGCCAGCAGTCCCTTTACAGGGCAAGAGACCCAGTACTTC. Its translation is CASSPFTGQETQYF.

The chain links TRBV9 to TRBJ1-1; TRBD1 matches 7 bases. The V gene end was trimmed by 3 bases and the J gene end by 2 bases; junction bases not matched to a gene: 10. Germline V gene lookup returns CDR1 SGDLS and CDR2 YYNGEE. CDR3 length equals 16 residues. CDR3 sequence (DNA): TGTGCCAGCAGCGCCCCTCCTGACAGGGTAAACACTGAAGCTTTCTTT. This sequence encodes CASSAPPDRVNTEAFF.

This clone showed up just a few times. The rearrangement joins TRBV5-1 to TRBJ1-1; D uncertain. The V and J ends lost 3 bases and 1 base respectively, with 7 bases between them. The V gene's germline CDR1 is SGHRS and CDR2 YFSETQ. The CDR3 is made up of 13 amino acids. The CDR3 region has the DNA TGCGCCAGCAGCTCAACACCGAACACTGAAGCTTTCTTT. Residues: CASSSTPNTEAFF.

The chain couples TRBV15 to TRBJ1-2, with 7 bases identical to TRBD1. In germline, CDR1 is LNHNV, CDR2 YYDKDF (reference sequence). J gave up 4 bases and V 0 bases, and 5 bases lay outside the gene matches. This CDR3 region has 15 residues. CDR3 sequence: CATSREGTVLYGYTF. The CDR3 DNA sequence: TGTGCCACCAGCAGAGAGGGGACAGTCCTCTATGGCTACACCTTC.

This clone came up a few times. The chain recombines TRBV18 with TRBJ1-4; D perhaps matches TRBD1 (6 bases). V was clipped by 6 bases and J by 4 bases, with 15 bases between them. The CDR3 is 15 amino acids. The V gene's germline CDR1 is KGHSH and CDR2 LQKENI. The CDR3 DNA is TGTGCCAGCTCGCAGAGACAGGCGATTAATGAAAAACTGTTTTTT. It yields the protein CASSQRQAINEKLFF.

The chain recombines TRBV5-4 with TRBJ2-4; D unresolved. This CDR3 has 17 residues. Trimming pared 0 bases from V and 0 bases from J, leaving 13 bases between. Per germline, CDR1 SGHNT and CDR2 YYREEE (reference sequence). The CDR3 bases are TGTGCCAGCAGCTTGGGGCCACGTACTATAGCCAAAAACATTCAGTACTTC. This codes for CASSLGPRTIAKNIQYF. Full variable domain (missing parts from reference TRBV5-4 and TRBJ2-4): ETGVTQSPTHLIKTRGQQVTLRCSSQSGHNTVSWYQQALGQGPQFIFQYYREEENGRGNFPPRFSGLQFPNYSSELNVNALELDDSALYLCASSLGPRTIAKNIQYFGAGTRLSVL.

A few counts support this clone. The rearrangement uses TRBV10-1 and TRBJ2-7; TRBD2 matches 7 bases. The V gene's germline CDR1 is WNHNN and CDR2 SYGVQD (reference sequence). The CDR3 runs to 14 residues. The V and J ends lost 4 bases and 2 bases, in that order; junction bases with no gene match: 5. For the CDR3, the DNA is TGCGCCAGCAGTGGAGCGGGACGTCCCTACGAGCAGTACTTC. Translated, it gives CASSGAGRPYEQYF.

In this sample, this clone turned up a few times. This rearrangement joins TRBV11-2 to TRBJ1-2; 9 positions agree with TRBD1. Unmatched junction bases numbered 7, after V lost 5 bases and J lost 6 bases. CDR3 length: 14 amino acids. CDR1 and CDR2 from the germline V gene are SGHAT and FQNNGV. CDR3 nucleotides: TGTGCCAGCAGCCGGACAGGGGAATTAGATGGCTACACCTTC. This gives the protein CASSRTGELDGYTF.

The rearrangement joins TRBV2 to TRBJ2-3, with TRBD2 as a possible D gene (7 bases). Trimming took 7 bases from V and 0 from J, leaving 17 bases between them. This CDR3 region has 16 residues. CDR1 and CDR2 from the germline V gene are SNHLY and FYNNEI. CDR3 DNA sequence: TGTGCCAGCACCGTTCGGGGGGCCGGGAGCACAGATACGCAGTATTTT. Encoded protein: CASTVRGAGSTDTQYF.

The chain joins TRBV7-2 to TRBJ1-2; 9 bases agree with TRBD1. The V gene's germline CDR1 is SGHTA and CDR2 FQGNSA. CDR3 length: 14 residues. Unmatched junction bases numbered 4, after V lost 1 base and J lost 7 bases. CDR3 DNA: TGTGCCAGCAGCTTAGACAGGGGGCGAGTTGGCTACACCTTC. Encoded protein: CASSLDRGRVGYTF.

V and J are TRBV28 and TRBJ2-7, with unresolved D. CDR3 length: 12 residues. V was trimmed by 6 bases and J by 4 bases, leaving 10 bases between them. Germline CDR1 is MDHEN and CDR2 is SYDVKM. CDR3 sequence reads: CASSPRWYEQYF. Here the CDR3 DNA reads TGTGCCAGCAGCCCACGATGGTACGAGCAGTACTTC.

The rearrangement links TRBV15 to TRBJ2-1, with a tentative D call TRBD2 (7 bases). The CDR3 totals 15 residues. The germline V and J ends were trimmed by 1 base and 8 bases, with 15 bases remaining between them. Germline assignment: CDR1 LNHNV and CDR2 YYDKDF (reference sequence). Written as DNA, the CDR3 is TGTGCCACCAGCAGAGGTCGAGGGGGAGGGGATGAGCAGTTCTTC. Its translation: CATSRGRGGGDEQFF.

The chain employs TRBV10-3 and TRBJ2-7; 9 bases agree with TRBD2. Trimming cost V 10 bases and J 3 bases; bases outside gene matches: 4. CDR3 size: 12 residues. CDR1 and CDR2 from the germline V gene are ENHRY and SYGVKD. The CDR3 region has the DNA TGTGCCAGTTCAGCGGGGGGCTACGAGCAGTACTTC. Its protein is CASSAGGYEQYF.

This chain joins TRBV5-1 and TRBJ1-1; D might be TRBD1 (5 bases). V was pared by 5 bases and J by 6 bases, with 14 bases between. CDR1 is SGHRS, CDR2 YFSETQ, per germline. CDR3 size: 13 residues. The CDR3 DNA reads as TGCGCCAGCAGTTTCCAGGGTTCTGCTGAAGCTTTCTTT. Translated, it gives CASSFQGSAEAFF.

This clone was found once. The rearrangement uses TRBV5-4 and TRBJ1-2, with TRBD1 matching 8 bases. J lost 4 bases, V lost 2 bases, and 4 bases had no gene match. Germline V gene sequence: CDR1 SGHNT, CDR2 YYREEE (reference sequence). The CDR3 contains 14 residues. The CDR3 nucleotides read TGTGCCAGCAGCTTCCCGGGGACAGGCTATGGCTACACCTTC. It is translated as CASSFPGTGYGYTF.

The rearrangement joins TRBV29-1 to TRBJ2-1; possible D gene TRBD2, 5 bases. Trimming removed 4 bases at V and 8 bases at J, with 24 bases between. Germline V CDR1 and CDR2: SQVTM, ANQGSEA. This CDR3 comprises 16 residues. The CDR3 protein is CSVGVRLEVVIDEQFF. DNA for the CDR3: TGCAGCGTTGGAGTCCGGTTGGAGGTAGTTATAGATGAGCAGTTCTTC.

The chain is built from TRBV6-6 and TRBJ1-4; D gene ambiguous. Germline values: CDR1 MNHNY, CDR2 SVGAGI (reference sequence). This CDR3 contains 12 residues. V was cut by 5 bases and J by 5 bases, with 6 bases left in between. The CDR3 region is CASSPENEKLFF. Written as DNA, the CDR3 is TGTGCCAGCAGTCCCGAAAATGAAAAACTGTTTTTT.

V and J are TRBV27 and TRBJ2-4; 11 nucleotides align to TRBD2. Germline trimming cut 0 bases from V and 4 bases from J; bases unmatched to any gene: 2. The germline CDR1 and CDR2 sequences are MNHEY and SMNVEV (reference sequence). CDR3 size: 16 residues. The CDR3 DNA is TGTGCCAGCAGTTTATCGGTAGCGGGGGGGAAAAACATTCAGTACTTC. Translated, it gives CASSLSVAGGKNIQYF.

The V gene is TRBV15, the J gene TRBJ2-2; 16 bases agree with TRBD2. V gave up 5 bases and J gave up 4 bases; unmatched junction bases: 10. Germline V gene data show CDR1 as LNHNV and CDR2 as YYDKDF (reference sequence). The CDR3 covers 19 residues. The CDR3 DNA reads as TGTGCCACCAGCTTGGCCGGGACTAGCGGGGGGGCCAGCACCGGGGAGCTGTTTTTT. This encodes CATSLAGTSGGASTGELFF. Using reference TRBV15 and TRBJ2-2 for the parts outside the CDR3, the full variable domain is DAMVIQNPRYQVTQFGKPVTLSCSQTLNHNVMYWYQQKSSQAPKLLFHYYDKDFNNEADTPDNFQSRRPNTSFCFLDIRSPGLGDTAMYLCATSLAGTSGGASTGELFFGEGSRLTVL.

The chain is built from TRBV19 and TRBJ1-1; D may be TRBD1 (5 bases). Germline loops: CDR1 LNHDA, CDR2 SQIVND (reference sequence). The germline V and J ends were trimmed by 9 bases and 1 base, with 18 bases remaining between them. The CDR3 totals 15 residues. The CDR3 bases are TGTGCCAGCGCCGGCCGGGGCTGGGGGAACACTGAAGCTTTCTTT. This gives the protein CASAGRGWGNTEAFF. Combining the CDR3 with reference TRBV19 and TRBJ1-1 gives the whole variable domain DGGITQSPKYLFRKEGQNVTLSCEQNLNHDAMYWYRQDPGQGLRLIYYSQIVNDFQKGDIAEGYSVSREKKESFPLTVTSAQKNPTAFYLCASAGRGWGNTEAFFGQGTRLTVV.

Here the CDR3 DNA reads TGTGCCAGCAGTGCGGAGACGGAACCTATAACCTACGAGCAGTACTTC. Protein: CASSAETEPITYEQYF. The chain combines TRBV25-1 with TRBJ2-7; no firm D call. Germline assignment: CDR1 MGHDK and CDR2 SYGVNS. V was cut by 4 bases and J by 2 bases, with 18 bases left in between. The CDR3 runs 16 residues.

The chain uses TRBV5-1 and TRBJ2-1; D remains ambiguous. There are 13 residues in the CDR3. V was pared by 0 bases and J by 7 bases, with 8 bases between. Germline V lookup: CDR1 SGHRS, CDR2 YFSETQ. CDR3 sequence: CASSLGLLNEQFF. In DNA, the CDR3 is TGCGCCAGCAGCTTGGGTTTATTAAATGAGCAGTTCTTC. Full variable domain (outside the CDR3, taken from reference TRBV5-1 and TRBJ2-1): KAGVTQTPRYLIKTRGQQVTLSCSPISGHRSVSWYQQTPGQGLQFLFEYFSETQRNKGNFPGRFSGRQFSNSRSEMNVSTLELGDSALYLCASSLGLLNEQFFGPGTRLTVL.

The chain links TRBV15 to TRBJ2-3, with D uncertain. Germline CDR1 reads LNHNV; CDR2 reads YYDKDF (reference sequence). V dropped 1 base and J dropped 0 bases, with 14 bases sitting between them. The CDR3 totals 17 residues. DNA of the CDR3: TGTGCCACCAGCAGAGCCGTTGGTTGGGTGAGCACAGATACGCAGTATTTT. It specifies CATSRAVGWVSTDTQYF. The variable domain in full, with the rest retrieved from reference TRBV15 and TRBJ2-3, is DAMVIQNPRYQVTQFGKPVTLSCSQTLNHNVMYWYQQKSSQAPKLLFHYYDKDFNNEADTPDNFQSRRPNTSFCFLDIRSPGLGDTAMYLCATSRAVGWVSTDTQYFGPGTRLTVL.

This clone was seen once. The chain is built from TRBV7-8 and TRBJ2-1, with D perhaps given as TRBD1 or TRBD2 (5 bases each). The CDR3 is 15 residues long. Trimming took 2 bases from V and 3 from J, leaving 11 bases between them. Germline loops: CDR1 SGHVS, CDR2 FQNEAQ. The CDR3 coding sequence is TGTGCCAGCAGCTTATCGATGAGGGGCTACAATGAGCAGTTCTTC. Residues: CASSLSMRGYNEQFF.

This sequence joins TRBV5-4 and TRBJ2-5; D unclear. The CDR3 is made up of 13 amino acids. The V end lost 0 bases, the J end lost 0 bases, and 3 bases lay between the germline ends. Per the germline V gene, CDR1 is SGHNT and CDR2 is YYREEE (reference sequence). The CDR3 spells CASSLAHQETQYF. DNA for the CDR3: TGTGCCAGCAGCTTGGCCCACCAAGAGACCCAGTACTTC. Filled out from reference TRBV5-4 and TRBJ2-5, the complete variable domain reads ETGVTQSPTHLIKTRGQQVTLRCSSQSGHNTVSWYQQALGQGPQFIFQYYREEENGRGNFPPRFSGLQFPNYSSELNVNALELDDSALYLCASSLAHQETQYFGPGTRLLVL.

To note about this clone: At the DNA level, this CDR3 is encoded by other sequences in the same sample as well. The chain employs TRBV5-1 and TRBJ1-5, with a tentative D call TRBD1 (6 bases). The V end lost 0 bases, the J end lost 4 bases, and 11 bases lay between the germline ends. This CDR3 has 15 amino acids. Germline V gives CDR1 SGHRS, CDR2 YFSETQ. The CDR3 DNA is TGCGCCAGCAGCTTGGACGGACAGCCAAATCAGCCCCAGCATTTT. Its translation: CASSLDGQPNQPQHF. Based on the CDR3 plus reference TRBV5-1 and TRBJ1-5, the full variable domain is KAGVTQTPRYLIKTRGQQVTLSCSPISGHRSVSWYQQTPGQGLQFLFEYFSETQRNKGNFPGRFSGRQFSNSRSEMNVSTLELGDSALYLCASSLDGQPNQPQHFGDGTRLSIL.